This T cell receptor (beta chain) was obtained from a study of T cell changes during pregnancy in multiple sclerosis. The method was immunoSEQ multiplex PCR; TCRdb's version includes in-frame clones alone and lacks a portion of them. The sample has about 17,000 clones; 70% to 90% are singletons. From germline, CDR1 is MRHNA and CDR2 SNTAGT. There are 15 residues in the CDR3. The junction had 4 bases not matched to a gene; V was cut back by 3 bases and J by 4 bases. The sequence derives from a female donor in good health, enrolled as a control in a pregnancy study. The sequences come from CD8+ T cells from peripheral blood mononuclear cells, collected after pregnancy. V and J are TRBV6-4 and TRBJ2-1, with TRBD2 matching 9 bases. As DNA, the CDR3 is TGTGCCAGCAGTGAATCTAGCGGGGTATACAATGAGCAGTTCTTC. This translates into CASSESSGVYNEQFF.